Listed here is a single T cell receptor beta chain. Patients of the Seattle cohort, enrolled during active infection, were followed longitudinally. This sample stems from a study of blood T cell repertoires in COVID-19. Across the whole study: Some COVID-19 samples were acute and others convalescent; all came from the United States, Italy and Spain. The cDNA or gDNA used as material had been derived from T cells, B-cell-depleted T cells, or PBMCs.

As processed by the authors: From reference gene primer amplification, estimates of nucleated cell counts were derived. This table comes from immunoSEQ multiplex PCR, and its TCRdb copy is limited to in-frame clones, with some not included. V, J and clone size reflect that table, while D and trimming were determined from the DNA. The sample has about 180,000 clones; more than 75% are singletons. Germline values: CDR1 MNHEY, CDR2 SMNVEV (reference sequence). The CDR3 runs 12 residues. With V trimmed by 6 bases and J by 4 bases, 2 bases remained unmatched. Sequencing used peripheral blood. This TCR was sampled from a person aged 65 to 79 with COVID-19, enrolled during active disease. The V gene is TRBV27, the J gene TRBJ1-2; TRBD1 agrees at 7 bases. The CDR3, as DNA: TGTGCCAGCAGAAGACAGGGCTATGGCTACACCTTC. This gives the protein CASRRQGYGYTF.